The 2 T cell receptor beta chains in this list originate from one sample, sequenced in a study of blood T cell repertoires in COVID-19 (dated by TCRdb to 2020 to 2022). The library was made by the immunoSEQ multiplex PCR assay. TCRdb provides this immuneACCESS table in a form limited to in-frame rearrangements. Some clones are lacking; in checked studies, under half of them reflect an unresolved V gene, and why the rest are absent is not known. The sample includes 310,000 or so clones, with 91% observed a single time. Around 2.2% of the sample goes to the ten largest clones. The material sequenced was peripheral blood. Receptors were obtained from a woman aged 25 to 39 with COVID-19, enrolled during active disease.

This clone was detected only a few times. J is TRBJ1-1 and V is TRBV2; 8 bases map to TRBD1. The CDR3 has 13 residues. The ends lost 4 bases at V and 10 bases at J; junction bases unmatched: 8. CDR1 SNHLY and CDR2 FYNNEI come from the germline V gene. This CDR3 reads CASSADRGRRAFF. CDR3 DNA sequence: TGTGCCAGCAGTGCTGACAGGGGACGTCGAGCTTTCTTT. Full variable domain (remainder filled in from reference TRBV2 and TRBJ1-1): EPEVTQTPSHQVTQMGQEVILRCVPISNHLYFYWYRQILGQKVEFLVSFYNNEISEKSEIFDDQFSVERPDGSNFTLKIRSTKLEDSAMYFCASSADRGRRAFFGQGTRLTVV.

The CDR3 coding sequence is TGTGCCAGCAGTTTACGGCACCGGCTTGGGCATGGCTACACCTTC. Translating it yields CASSLRHRLGHGYTF. V is TRBV28 and J is TRBJ1-2; D is uncertain. V dropped 2 bases and J dropped 6 bases, with 16 bases sitting between them. Germline lookup yields CDR1 MDHEN and CDR2 SYDVKM. The CDR3 extends over 15 amino acids.